The rows below give T cell receptor beta chains drawn from one sample of a study of PD-L1 blockade in urothelial cancer. The table came from immunoSEQ multiplex PCR; TCRdb's copy has only in-frame clones and leaves some out. This table has tens of thousands of clones, roughly nine tenths appearing once. Material: PBMCs, obtained around atezolizumab (anti-PD-L1) treatment. The receptors stem from a man older than 75 with urothelial cancer. The conserved cysteine and the conserved F or W are not part of the CDR3 here. The order of the fields is clone size, V gene, CDR3 protein. Size tells how often a clone was seen (once, few, many) or the class of an expanded clone, and some rows leave it out.

abundance: NA; v_gene: TRBV11-2; CDR3aa: ASSLGSGRVLETQY
abundance: NA; v_gene: TRBV13; CDR3aa: ASSPGQGASYNYGYT
abundance: NA; v_gene: TRBV19; CDR3aa: ASSFDRYGYT
abundance: NA; v_gene: TRBV10-3; CDR3aa: AISEPSGTKENIQY
abundance: NA; v_gene: TRBV19; CDR3aa: ATQTGTSLTGELF
abundance: NA; v_gene: TRBV13; CDR3aa: ASSSPAGGPYEQY
abundance: NA; v_gene: TRBV28; CDR3aa: ASSLFVIAGGGETQY
abundance: few; v_gene: TRBV6-1; CDR3aa: ASSEREVNEQF
abundance: NA; v_gene: TRBV5-1; CDR3aa: ASSPTLFGGEGNTIY
abundance: NA; v_gene: TRBV25-1; CDR3aa: ASSHTGDVNEQF
abundance: NA; v_gene: TRBV7-9; CDR3aa: ASSLEVSGTSGNTIY
abundance: NA; v_gene: TRBV5-1; CDR3aa: ASSLEARSYNEQF
abundance: NA; v_gene: TRBV30; CDR3aa: ASMTGTAETQY
abundance: once; v_gene: TRBV2; CDR3aa: ASSDMYEQY
abundance: NA; v_gene: TRBV6-6; CDR3aa: ASSSFNRGVGQPQH
abundance: once; v_gene: TRBV6-5; CDR3aa: ASSDRAPYEQY
abundance: once; v_gene: TRBV11-2; CDR3aa: ASSPASGVNEQY
abundance: NA; v_gene: TRBV19; CDR3aa: ASSRSQEAF
abundance: NA; v_gene: TRBV28; CDR3aa: ASSAGTPPYEQY
abundance: NA; v_gene: TRBV18; CDR3aa: ASSPVLTSGNQETQY
abundance: NA; v_gene: TRBV19; CDR3aa: ASSIGGVSRYEQY
abundance: NA; v_gene: TRBV6-5; CDR3aa: ASKSGEKVYGYT
abundance: NA; v_gene: TRBV7-2; CDR3aa: ASTLQGSNTEAF
abundance: NA; v_gene: TRBV10-3; CDR3aa: AIRDTGGSNQPQH
abundance: NA; v_gene: TRBV5-1; CDR3aa: ASSLSGTGAIETQY
abundance: NA; v_gene: TRBV18; CDR3aa: ASSPLGTGQETQY
abundance: NA; v_gene: TRBV7-9; CDR3aa: ASSATGWREGDIQY
abundance: NA; v_gene: TRBV10-3; CDR3aa: AISATTGMNTEAF
abundance: NA; v_gene: TRBV30; CDR3aa: AWTGGRVDEQF
abundance: NA; v_gene: TRBV27; CDR3aa: ASSFDRGRMSGELF
abundance: NA; v_gene: TRBV27; CDR3aa: ASSSTRTVATNEKLF
abundance: NA; v_gene: TRBV11-3; CDR3aa: ASSPGQRGDTQY
abundance: NA; v_gene: TRBV19; CDR3aa: ASIAGGMRNTIY
abundance: few; v_gene: TRBV5-1; CDR3aa: ASSLVYSTYEQY
abundance: NA; v_gene: TRBV28; CDR3aa: ASRHKEPRDLFRPRNYGYT
abundance: NA; v_gene: TRBV20-1; CDR3aa: SAFTGYEQY
abundance: NA; v_gene: TRBV6-6; CDR3aa: ASSLEQGPYNEQF
abundance: NA; v_gene: TRBV30; CDR3aa: AWSSGNEQF
abundance: NA; v_gene: TRBV19; CDR3aa: ASSVEGEDTQY
abundance: NA; v_gene: TRBV6-5; CDR3aa: ASRRQGKGNQPQH
abundance: NA; v_gene: TRBV7-9; CDR3aa: ASSLDGTNTGELF
abundance: NA; v_gene: TRBV6-5; CDR3aa: ASSYTRNGYNEQF
abundance: NA; v_gene: TRBV4-1; CDR3aa: ASSHGQGTGNTIY
abundance: NA; v_gene: TRBV10-3; CDR3aa: AISGQGASNEQF
abundance: NA; v_gene: TRBV6-5; CDR3aa: AKPHGREREYEQY
abundance: NA; v_gene: TRBV5-4; CDR3aa: ASSGRQGDYEQY
abundance: NA; v_gene: TRBV15; CDR3aa: ATSRSGTGKGNTIY
abundance: NA; v_gene: TRBV9; CDR3aa: ASSLTGYNEQF
abundance: NA; v_gene: TRBV5-1; CDR3aa: ASSGTGQGERY
abundance: NA; v_gene: TRBV28; CDR3aa: ASSFDTRSGGYT
abundance: NA; v_gene: TRBV18; CDR3aa: ASSPPGLAGETQY
abundance: few; v_gene: TRBV11-2; CDR3aa: ASSLEGRGANEKLF
abundance: once; v_gene: TRBV6-6; CDR3aa: ASTPGQGARGREQY
abundance: NA; v_gene: TRBV6-1; CDR3aa: ASSDLRRTTIY
abundance: once; v_gene: TRBV12-2; CDR3aa: ASRLEGMASGRACEQY
abundance: NA; v_gene: TRBV18; CDR3aa: ASSPILQGNTEAF
abundance: NA; v_gene: TRBV11-3; CDR3aa: ASSLVVGAAQGGYNEQF
abundance: once; v_gene: TRBV6-6; CDR3aa: ASSYSGLAGEDEQY
abundance: few; v_gene: TRBV11-2; CDR3aa: ASSLAGRGTEAF
abundance: once; v_gene: TRBV9; CDR3aa: ASSVAGSGGYEQY